This is a list of T cell receptor beta chains from one sample in a study of blood T cell repertoires in COVID-19. Sequencing used immunoSEQ multiplex PCR; TCRdb keeps in-frame clones, though not all of them. Of approximately 110,000 clones listed, about 85% were seen once; the top ten hold more than 4%. Sequences were obtained from peripheral blood. The receptors shown here come from a man aged 50 to 60 with acute or convalescent COVID-19. CDR3s include the opening cysteine and the closing phenylalanine or tryptophan. The D gene is left open where the match is weak. Part of the rows lack a size; the others show once, few, many or a class for expanded clones.

d_call clone_size j_call v_call cdr3_nt cdr3_aa
- - TRBJ1-4 TRBV14 TGTGCCAGCAGCCGGACAGTCAATGAAAAACTGTTTTTT CASSRTVNEKLFF
TRBD1 - TRBJ1-5 TRBV27 TGTGCCAGCAGTCCGGGACAGGCACGACAGCCCCAGCATTTT CASSPGQARQPQHF
TRBD2 - TRBJ2-3 TRBV7-3 TGTGCCAGCGCATACGGGAGGGGCACTAGCACAGATACGCAGTATTTT CASAYGRGTSTDTQYF
- - TRBJ1-4 TRBV4-1 TGCGCCAGCAGCCAAGATCCCTGGGTACGGGATGAAAAACTGTTTTTT CASSQDPWVRDEKLFF
- - TRBJ1-2 TRBV7-2 TGTGCCAGCAGCTTATCCGGGTTGGGAGATAACTATGGCTACACCTTC CASSLSGLGDNYGYTF
- - TRBJ2-7 TRBV4-1 TGCGCCAGCAGCCCCCAGGGGGGATACGAGCAGTACTTC CASSPQGGYEQYF
- - TRBJ2-2 TRBV7-3 TGTGCCAGCAGTAGGGGGTCCGGGGAGCTGTTTTTT CASSRGSGELFF
- - TRBJ1-5 TRBV9 TGTGCCAGCAGCGTTAACCGGGATTTCAATCAGCCCCAGCATTTT CASSVNRDFNQPQHF
- - TRBJ1-1 TRBV28 TGTGCCAGCACCCGGACAGTTATGAACACTGAAGCTTTCTTT CASTRTVMNTEAFF
- once TRBJ2-5 TRBV19 TGTGCCAGTCAAGGAGGGCGGGAGACCCAGTACTTC CASQGGRETQYF
- - TRBJ1-1 TRBV12-5 TGTGCTAGTGGTTCCATGACTAGGCAAGCTTTCTTT CASGSMTRQAFF
TRBD1 few TRBJ1-5 TRBV10-3 TGTGCCATCAGTCTACAGGGGGATCAGCCCCAGCATTTT CAISLQGDQPQHF
TRBD1 - TRBJ1-2 TRBV6-5 TGTGCCAGCAGTTTGTGGGACAGGGGCGATGGCTACACCTTC CASSLWDRGDGYTF
- few TRBJ1-1 TRBV18 TGTGCCACCCTCCGGGGGGCGGGTACTGAAGCTTTCTTT CATLRGAGTEAFF
TRBD1 - TRBJ2-2 TRBV27 TGTGCCAGCAGTAGTTGGGACAGTCTTAACACCGGGGAGCTGTTTTTT CASSSWDSLNTGELFF
- - TRBJ1-3 TRBV6-5 TGTGCCAGCAGTTTAGGACAGTCCTCTGGAAACACCATATATTTT CASSLGQSSGNTIYF
- - TRBJ1-5 TRBV12-5 TGTGCTAGTGGTTTGGTACTTGAGACTTTTAGCAATCAGCCCCAGCATTTT CASGLVLETFSNQPQHF
TRBD1 - TRBJ1-4 TRBV12-5 TGTGCTAGTGGTTTGACTCCAAAAACAGGGGATCCTAATGAAAAACTGTTTTTT CASGLTPKTGDPNEKLFF
- - TRBJ1-1 TRBV18 TGTGCCAGCTCACCGAGGCTTGACACTGAAGCTTTCTTT CASSPRLDTEAFF
- - TRBJ1-2 TRBV7-2 TGTGCCAGCAGCTTATCAGGGATCGGCTACACCTTC CASSLSGIGYTF